This is a list of T cell receptor beta chains from one sample in a study of cytomegalovirus exposure and HLA in healthy donors. Assay: immunoSEQ multiplex PCR; the TCRdb copy retains only in-frame clones and omits some. The sample has more than 80,000 clones, more than 60% seen once; the top ten hold about 6.1%. The sequencing input was PBMCs. These receptors were collected from a woman aged 45-65 years in good health and CMV-seropositive. Each CDR3 is given with its conserved first and last residue. The D gene is left open where the match is weak. Rows may omit the clone size; those that give it use once, few, many or a size class.

len	d_gene	v_gene	j_gene	abundance	CDR3nt	CDR3aa
18	-	TRBV7-9	TRBJ1-6	-	TGTTCCAGCAGCCCGACCCTTTACCCCACAGCTGGGAATTCACCCCTCCACTTT	CSSSPTLYPTAGNSPLHF
16	-	TRBV4-1	TRBJ1-1	-	TGCGCCAGCAGCCGAAACAGCCAGCTCATGAACACTGAAGCTTTCTTT	CASSRNSQLMNTEAFF
13	-	TRBV28	TRBJ2-2	-	TGTGCCAGCAGCCTTGGAGGGACCGGGGAGCTGTTTTTT	CASSLGGTGELFF
15	-	TRBV5-1	TRBJ2-5	-	TGCGCCAGCAGCTTGTTGGCCGCAGGAGGGGAGACCCAGTACTTC	CASSLLAAGGETQYF
15	-	TRBV9	TRBJ2-2	once	TGTGCCAGCAGCGTAGTTAAGGACGGAGGCGGGGAGCTGTTTTTT	CASSVVKDGGGELFF
14	-	TRBV19	TRBJ2-7	-	TGTGCCAGTAGTCTCGGGACGGGGGCCTACGAGCAGTACTTC	CASSLGTGAYEQYF
14	TRBD1	TRBV7-2	TRBJ2-4	-	TGTGCCAGCAGCCGTGACAGGGTATCGGACATTCAGTACTTC	CASSRDRVSDIQYF
15	TRBD1	TRBV5-1	TRBJ2-7	-	TGCGCCAGCAGCTTGGATGGGACAGGGGGCTACGAGCAGTACTTC	CASSLDGTGGYEQYF
13	TRBD1	TRBV19	TRBJ1-1	-	TGTGCCAGTAGTAACCGGGACAGGACACTCTTTTCGTTT	CASSNRDRTLFSF
14	TRBD1	TRBV27	TRBJ1-2	-	TGTGCCAGCAGTTCCGCGGACAGGGAGCATGGCTACACCTTC	CASSSADREHGYTF
15	TRBD1	TRBV7-6	TRBJ1-2	-	TGTGCCAGCAGCTCCACAGGGGGACAGGGGAGCGGCTACACCTTC	CASSSTGGQGSGYTF
16	TRBD1	TRBV9	TRBJ2-7	once	TGTGCCAGCAGCGCCTCCAGGACAGGGGGTCTGTACGAGCAGTACTTC	CASSASRTGGLYEQYF
15	-	TRBV7-2	TRBJ2-2	-	TGTGCCAGCAGCTTATTTGCGGGGGCGGCCGGGGAGCTGTTTTTT	CASSLFAGAAGELFF
14	-	TRBV7-8	TRBJ1-2	-	TGTGCCCAAACAATAAGGGAGGGAAGCTATGGCTACACCTTC	CAQTIREGSYGYTF
12	-	TRBV28	TRBJ1-1	-	TGTGCCAGCATCTTAAGGGGTTTTGGGGCTTTCTTT	CASILRGFGAFF
14	-	TRBV18	TRBJ1-5	-	TGTGCCAGCTCACCAGGGCTTAGCAATCAGCCCCAGCATTTT	CASSPGLSNQPQHF
14	-	TRBV6-5	TRBJ1-3	-	TGTGCCAGCATCGACAGAATGAGTGGAAACACCATATATTTT	CASIDRMSGNTIYF
15	TRBD1	TRBV2	TRBJ1-5	-	TGTGCCAGCAGATCCGGGACAGGGGGCCCTCAGCCCCAGCATTTT	CASRSGTGGPQPQHF
11	-	TRBV29-1	TRBJ1-2	-	TGCAGCGTTGAGGTGCAGGGGGGCTACACCTTC	CSVEVQGGYTF
15	TRBD1	TRBV7-9	TRBJ1-2	once	TGTGCCAGCGAACGGGACAGGGGGCTTAACTATGGCTACACCTTC	CASERDRGLNYGYTF
15	-	TRBV25-1	TRBJ2-1	-	TGTGCCAGCTCAACCCCCCGCAGCTCCTACAATGAGCAGTTCTTC	CASSTPRSSYNEQFF
15	TRBD1	TRBV5-1	TRBJ2-1	-	TGCGCCAGCAGCTTGGGGACAGGGGATCCCAATGAGCAGTTCTTC	CASSLGTGDPNEQFF
15	-	TRBV5-5	TRBJ1-1	-	TGTGCCAGCAGCCCCCAAACATTGGCAAACACTGAAGCTTTCTTT	CASSPQTLANTEAFF
16	TRBD1	TRBV18	TRBJ1-1	-	TGTGCCAGCTCACCACACCCTTTAGGGACAGGAGAGGGAGCTTTCTTT	CASSPHPLGTGEGAFF
13	-	TRBV19	TRBJ1-3	-	TGTGCCAGTAGTATAGGGGACTCCCGGACCATATATTTT	CASSIGDSRTIYF
12	-	TRBV5-1	TRBJ2-5	-	TGCGCCAGCAGCTTGGGAGAGTCGACCCAGTACTTC	CASSLGESTQYF
15	TRBD1	TRBV7-9	TRBJ1-4	few	TGTGCCAGCAGCCGACAGGGTAATACAGGTGAAAAACTGTTTTTT	CASSRQGNTGEKLFF
14	-	TRBV9	TRBJ2-5	-	TGTGCCAGCAGCCCTCCCGCAGGGCAAGAGACCCAGTACTTC	CASSPPAGQETQYF
15	TRBD1	TRBV9	TRBJ2-1	-	TGTGCCAGCAGCGTACTTCAGGGGGCTTACAATGAGCAGTTCTTC	CASSVLQGAYNEQFF
15	-	TRBV7-9	TRBJ1-1	few	TGTGCCAGCAGCTTCGACTTGACGGGGAGCACTGAAGCTTTCTTT	CASSFDLTGSTEAFF
15	-	TRBV4-3	TRBJ2-1	once	TGCGCCAGCAGCCAAGATCGGGGTTCCTACAATGAGCAGTTCTTC	CASSQDRGSYNEQFF
14	-	TRBV28	TRBJ1-5	few	TGTGCCAGCAGTTTTGCGGGGGGCGGTCAGCCCCAGCATTTT	CASSFAGGGQPQHF
14	TRBD1	TRBV19	TRBJ2-5	-	TGTGCCAGTAGGATAACAGGGGGCGGTGAGACCCAGTACTTC	CASRITGGGETQYF
16	-	TRBV27	TRBJ2-6	few	TGTGCCAGCAGTTTGAACAGTCTCGCTGGGGCCAACGTCCTGACTTTC	CASSLNSLAGANVLTF
14	-	TRBV25-1	TRBJ1-5	-	TGTGCCACCTCGGCGGGGGTGGGCAATCAGCCCCAGCATTTT	CATSAGVGNQPQHF
15	TRBD2	TRBV6-1	TRBJ2-5	medium-sized	TGTGCCAGCGGGATAGCGGGGGGTCTACAAGAGACCCAGTACTTC	CASGIAGGLQETQYF
17	TRBD1	TRBV19	TRBJ1-2	-	TGTGCCAGTATGGGGTGGGGACAGAGGAACGCTAACTATGGCTACACCTTC	CASMGWGQRNANYGYTF
11	-	TRBV20-1	TRBJ2-7	-	TGCAGTGCTAGAGTATCGGCAGGGCAGTACTTC	CSARVSAGQYF
14	-	TRBV6-1	TRBJ1-2	-	TGTGCCAGCAGTGAAGGCCAGGCGAGGGATGGCTACACCTTC	CASSEGQARDGYTF
16	-	TRBV18	TRBJ2-7	few	TGTGCCAGCTCACCTACGGCAGGGACATTACCCTACGAGCAGTACTTC	CASSPTAGTLPYEQYF
13	-	TRBV10-3	TRBJ1-6	-	TGTGCCATCAGTGAGTATAGGGAGGCACCCCTCCACTTT	CAISEYREAPLHF
19	TRBD1	TRBV4-1	TRBJ1-3	-	TGCGCCAGCAGCCAACTTGCCCCGACCGGGACAGACTCTGGAAACACCGTATATTTT	CASSQLAPTGTDSGNTVYF
13	-	TRBV6-1	TRBJ1-4	-	TGTGCCAGCAGTACCCAGGGGCGTGAAAAACTGTTTTTT	CASSTQGREKLFF
14	-	TRBV30	TRBJ1-1	few	TGTGCCTGGAACCCTGTCGGTGGAGGAACTGAAGCTTTCTTT	CAWNPVGGGTEAFF
14	-	TRBV2	TRBJ1-2	-	TGTGCCAGCAGTGAAGGGCACCTTAACTATGGCTACACCTTC	CASSEGHLNYGYTF
14	-	TRBV7-2	TRBJ1-5	once	TGTGCCAGCAGCCCCACAGGGTACAATCAGCCCCAGCATTTT	CASSPTGYNQPQHF
14	TRBD1	TRBV2	TRBJ1-2	once	TGTGCCAGCAGCGGGGACAGAGCTAACTATGGCTACACCTTC	CASSGDRANYGYTF
14	-	TRBV15	TRBJ2-7	-	TGTGCCACCAGCAGACACAGGGAAGTCTACGAGCAGTACTTC	CATSRHREVYEQYF
13	TRBD1	TRBV28	TRBJ1-1	-	TGTGCCGCAGGGGACAGGAGGAACACTGAAGCCTTCTTT	CAAGDRRNTEAFF
15	-	TRBV7-2	TRBJ1-2	-	TGTGCCAGCACCCGAAGGGGCGGGGAGTACTATGGCTACACCTTC	CASTRRGGEYYGYTF
13	TRBD1	TRBV28	TRBJ2-3	-	TGTGCCAGCAGAGGACAGGGGGCGGATACGCAGTATTTT	CASRGQGADTQYF
15	-	TRBV4-2	TRBJ1-1	once	TGTGCCAGCAGCCAAGTGGGCGGGTCCGACACTGAAGCTTTCTTT	CASSQVGGSDTEAFF
13	-	TRBV7-8	TRBJ1-3	-	TGTGCCAGCAGCTTAGTCCGTGGAAACACCATATATTTT	CASSLVRGNTIYF